These T cell receptor beta chains were read from a single sample in a study of T cell changes during pregnancy in multiple sclerosis. The method was immunoSEQ multiplex PCR; TCRdb's version includes in-frame clones alone and lacks a portion of them. The sample shows about 33,000 clones, about nine tenths of them seen only once. Sequencing used CD4+ T cells from peripheral blood mononuclear cells, obtained in the second trimester of pregnancy. The source is a female donor in good health, enrolled as a control in a pregnancy study. Each CDR3 is given with its conserved first and last residue.

TRBV7-9	TRBJ1-6	CASSPGGGVVGNSPLHF
TRBV6-6	TRBJ1-5	CASSYSPGPPNQPQHF
TRBV4-3	TRBJ1-1	CASSPGQGAMNTEAFF
TRBV30	TRBJ1-2	CAWESTGGNGYTF
TRBV7-2	TRBJ2-7	CASSSSHPFYEQYF
TRBV7-9	TRBJ2-5	CASSRGTSGRARGGETQYF
TRBV19	TRBJ1-3	CASSLTGTNSGNTIYF
TRBV7-9	TRBJ1-1	CASSLGHMNTEAFF
TRBV4-3	TRBJ2-2	CASSQEIPGANTGELFF
TRBV4-1	TRBJ1-5	CASSQETGFQPQHF
TRBV6-1	TRBJ2-5	CASRVTGAGGETQYF
TRBV6-5	TRBJ2-1	CASRGSGGHYNEQFF
TRBV6-5	TRBJ2-7	CASRPTGSKQYF
TRBV25-1	TRBJ2-7	CASTLSGVSSYEQYF
TRBV6-5	TRBJ1-1	CASSFTLNTEAFF
TRBV5-1	TRBJ2-7	CASSSAVISYEQYF
TRBV15	TRBJ2-1	CATSRVGWGSGGYNEQFF
TRBV4-1	TRBJ2-1	CASSQIWLKSSYNEQFF
TRBV9	TRBJ2-1	CASSVVGAGGPYNEQFF
TRBV7-2	TRBJ2-1	CASSLGFEGVRNEQFF
TRBV15	TRBJ1-6	CATSREDRVYSPLHF
TRBV2	TRBJ1-1	CARAGGAPMNTEAFF
TRBV12-1	TRBJ2-1	CATRGGRSYNEQFF
TRBV5-1	TRBJ2-7	CASSVGGGGRISYEQYF
TRBV5-1	TRBJ1-5	CASSSLGQGEPQHF
TRBV30	TRBJ1-1	CAWGGVRTEAFF
TRBV5-6	TRBJ1-3	CASSFGTGNTIYF
TRBV5-1	TRBJ2-7	CASSSPDRAHYEQYF
TRBV4-1	TRBJ1-2	CASSRSGQGARYGYTF
TRBV9	TRBJ1-5	CASSADSNSNQPQHF
TRBV7-6	TRBJ2-1	CASSGWTSGRGSYNEQFF
TRBV27	TRBJ2-2	CASSSAGNTGELFF
TRBV6-1	TRBJ2-1	CASRRGTSGYNEQFF
TRBV5-1	TRBJ2-3	CASSWDRGSRSTDTQYF
TRBV30	TRBJ1-1	CAWSSSTGGVEAFF
TRBV30	TRBJ1-1	CACHRGMNTGAFF
TRBV27	TRBJ1-1	CASSLSRGGYRPLNTEAFF
TRBV7-2	TRBJ1-2	CASSLTGGNYGYTF
TRBV5-8	TRBJ2-2	CASSLGLAAGELFF
TRBV5-1	TRBJ2-5	CASRQGGAYQETQYF
TRBV27	TRBJ1-2	CASSHPGQPYGYTF
TRBV7-2	TRBJ1-4	CASSLGHVEKLFF
TRBV11-2	TRBJ1-1	CASGRLNTEAFF
TRBV7-2	TRBJ1-1	CASSLAGGRSSSEAFF